This T cell receptor beta chain originates from a study of T cell responses to AZD1222 COVID-19 vaccine. General observations from the study: Mapped onto spike, vaccine-associated CD4 TCRs spanned it and were dominant at 160-218 and 743-854. Two doses of AZD1222 preceded a rise in Spike-specific TCR breadth and depth.

Method: immunoSEQ multiplex PCR; TCRdb's copy keeps in-frame clones and lacks some. Among some 84,000 clones listed, approximately 88% were seen once. Note on this clone: Its antigen remains unidentified.

The CDR3 length is 12 residues. V lost 0 bases, J lost 7 bases, and 7 bases lay in between. Germline CDR1 SGHDT, CDR2 YYEEEE. The sample consisted of peripheral blood, taken on day 0 of AZD1222 vaccination. The chain carries TRBV5-6 and TRBJ1-2; D is ambiguous. The receptor was derived from an adult in good health. The CDR3 nucleotides are TGTGCCAGCAGCTTGGGGGTGGCTGGCTACACCTTC. Amino acid sequence: CASSLGVAGYTF.